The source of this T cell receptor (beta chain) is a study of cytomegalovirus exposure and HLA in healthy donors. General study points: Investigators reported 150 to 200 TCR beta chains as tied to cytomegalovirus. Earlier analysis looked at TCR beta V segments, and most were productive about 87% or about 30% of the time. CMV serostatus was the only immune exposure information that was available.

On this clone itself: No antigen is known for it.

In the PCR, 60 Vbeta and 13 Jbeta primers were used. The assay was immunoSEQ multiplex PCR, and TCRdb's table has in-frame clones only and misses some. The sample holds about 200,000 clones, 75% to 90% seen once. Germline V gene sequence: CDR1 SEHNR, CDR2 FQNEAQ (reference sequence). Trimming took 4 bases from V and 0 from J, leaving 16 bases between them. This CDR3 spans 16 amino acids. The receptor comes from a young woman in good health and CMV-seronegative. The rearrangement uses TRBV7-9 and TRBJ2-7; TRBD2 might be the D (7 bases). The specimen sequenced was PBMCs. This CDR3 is CASSSLGAGVSYEQYF. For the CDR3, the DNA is TGTGCCAGCAGCTCCTTGGGGGCGGGAGTCTCCTACGAGCAGTACTTC.